The 10 T cell receptor beta chains reported below all come from one sample, sequenced in a study of blood T cell repertoires in COVID-19 (dated by TCRdb to 2020 to 2022). Library creation used the immunoSEQ multiplex PCR assay. Imported from immuneACCESS, the table was reduced by TCRdb to in-frame sequences with V and J called. These copies leave out some clones; in studies compared against another copy, an unresolved V gene accounts for under half, and the cause of the remainder is not known. Within this sample are 85,000 to 110,000 clones, with approximately 84% of them counted one time only. The ten biggest clones cover over 10% of the sample. Sequencing was performed on peripheral blood. The receptors were gathered from a human donor in a cohort sampled during active or convalescent COVID-19.

J is TRBJ2-5 and V is TRBV13, with a weak D call TRBD1 (5 bases). V was cut by 7 bases and J by 7 bases, with 22 bases left in between. The CDR3 has 15 residues. The V gene's germline CDR1 is PRHDT and CDR2 FYEKMQ (reference sequence). The CDR3 DNA reads as TGTGCCAGCAAGATAAGGACGACAGTTTTTGGGACCCAGTACTTC. Residues: CASKIRTTVFGTQYF. The variable domain in full, with the rest retrieved from reference TRBV13 and TRBJ2-5, is AAGVIQSPRHLIKEKRETATLKCYPIPRHDTVYWYQQGPGQDPQFLISFYEKMQSDKGSIPDRFSAQQFSDYHSELNMSSLELGDSALYFCASKIRTTVFGTQYFGPGTRLLVL.

This chain joins TRBV12-5 and TRBJ1-2; a weak D match, TRBD1 (6 bases). CDR1 and CDR2 (germline): LGHNT, FRNRAP. This CDR3 contains 13 residues. Trimming took off 0 bases at V and 8 bases at J, with 10 bases between the two ends. CDR3 DNA sequence: TGTGCTAGTGGTTTGGTAACAGGGAGCGGCTACACCTTC. It specifies CASGLVTGSGYTF. The variable domain in full, completed from reference TRBV12-5 and TRBJ1-2, reads DARVTQTPRHKVTEMGQEVTMRCQPILGHNTVFWYRQTMMQGLELLAYFRNRAPLDDSGMPKDRFSAEMPDATLATLKIQPSEPRDSAVYFCASGLVTGSGYTFGSGTRLTVV.

V usage is TRBV7-9 and J usage is TRBJ1-2; a weak D match, TRBD1 (5 bases). This CDR3 is 14 amino acids long. Deletions cut 5 bases from V and 4 bases from J, with 14 bases between. Germline CDR1 SEHNR, CDR2 FQNEAQ (reference sequence). Written as DNA, the CDR3 is TGTGCCAGCAGCCTATTGTTGGGGGGCTATGGCTACACCTTC. Its translation is CASSLLLGGYGYTF.

This clone has a handful of counts. The chain carries TRBV6-5 and TRBJ2-5, with 9 bases that match TRBD1. V trimming: 6 bases; J trimming: 3 bases; junction bases outside the gene matches: 8. Germline assignment: CDR1 MNHEY and CDR2 SVGAGI. The CDR3 contains 15 residues. CDR3 coding DNA: TGTGCCAGCAGCACGACCGGGACAGGGAAAGAGACCCAGTACTTC. This encodes CASSTTGTGKETQYF.

This chain links TRBV5-5 with TRBJ2-7; TRBD1 matches at 11 bases. Trimming took 3 bases from V and 2 from J; bases not matched to a gene: 7. The CDR3 is made up of 16 amino acids. CDR1 and CDR2 from the germline V gene are SGHKS and YYEKEE (reference sequence). The CDR3 here is CASSWGTGQGAYEQYF. CDR3 nucleotides: TGTGCCAGCAGCTGGGGAACGGGACAGGGGGCCTACGAGCAGTACTTC.

Points on this clone: At one of its ends the junction is not consistent with the germline gene, which may arise from a read error. This chain joins TRBV30 and TRBJ1-2, with a weak D call TRBD1 (5 bases). CDR1 and CDR2 from the germline V gene are GTSNPN and SVGIG (reference sequence). This CDR3 comprises 11 residues. The CDR3 region has the DNA TGTGCCTGGAGTGAGGCGACAGCCGCGGCCTTC. Its protein is CAWSEATAAAF. The full variable domain, its missing parts supplied by reference TRBV30 and TRBJ1-2, is SQTIHQWPATLVQPVGSPLSLECTVEGTSNPNLYWYRQAAGRGLQLLFYSVGIGQISSEVPQNLSASRPQDRQFILSSKKLLLSDSGFYLCAWSEATAAAFGSGTRLTVV.

This sequence joins TRBV19 and TRBJ1-2, with 7 bases matching TRBD1. CDR3 length equals 14 residues. The trim removed 5 bases at V and 7 bases at J, leaving 10 bases unmatched. From germline, CDR1 is LNHDA and CDR2 SQIVND (reference sequence). The CDR3 DNA is TGTGCCAGTAGTCCCGCAACGGACAGGTTTGGCTACACCTTC. This gives the protein CASSPATDRFGYTF.

This sequence joins TRBV5-4 and TRBJ2-3, with TRBD2 matching over 8 bases. Germline values: CDR1 SGHNT, CDR2 YYREEE (reference sequence). The ends lost 3 bases at V and 2 bases at J; junction bases unmatched: 8. CDR3 length: 16 residues. As DNA, the CDR3 is TGTGCCAGCAGCTCTAAGCGGGAGATTCTCACAGATACGCAGTATTTT. This encodes CASSSKREILTDTQYF.

The chain couples TRBV19 to TRBJ2-6; TRBD1 agrees at 9 bases. Trimming took 7 bases from V and 2 from J; bases not matched to a gene: 3. The germline V gene encodes CDR1 LNHDA and CDR2 SQIVND (reference sequence). This CDR3 comprises 15 residues. The DNA for the CDR3 is TGTGCCAGTAACAGGGGGCTCCCTGGGGCCAACGTCCTGACTTTC. Protein sequence: CASNRGLPGANVLTF.

This chain joins TRBV28 and TRBJ2-7, with 7 bases aligning to TRBD1. With 4 bases clipped from V and 3 bases from J, the junction kept 6 bases outside the gene matches. In germline, CDR1 is MDHEN, CDR2 SYDVKM. The CDR3 extends over 14 amino acids. The CDR3 region is CASSYRDRYYEQYF. The CDR3, as DNA: TGTGCCAGCAGTTACCGGGACAGATACTACGAGCAGTACTTC.